This T cell receptor beta chain is from a study of cytomegalovirus exposure and HLA in healthy donors. Overall study context: From donors who were HLA-typed, an early data release held around 85 million unique TCRs.

Per germline, CDR1 SGHTA and CDR2 FQGTGA. The CDR3 is 13 residues long. V lost 5 bases to trimming and J lost 5 bases, with 13 bases between them. This clone was found a few times. The PCR ran on 60 Vbeta and 13 Jbeta primers. Data came from immunoSEQ multiplex PCR; TCRdb stores just in-frame clones and leaves some out. The sample has about 200,000 clones; roughly 13% are singletons. The sequenced sample consisted of PBMCs. The rearrangement joins TRBV7-3 to TRBJ2-7, with D possibly TRBD2 on 6 matching bases. The clonotype originates from a middle-aged man in good health and CMV-seropositive. The CDR3 coding sequence is TGTGCCAGCAGCCCGGGGAGGAAAAACGAGCAGTACTTC. Translating gives CASSPGRKNEQYF.